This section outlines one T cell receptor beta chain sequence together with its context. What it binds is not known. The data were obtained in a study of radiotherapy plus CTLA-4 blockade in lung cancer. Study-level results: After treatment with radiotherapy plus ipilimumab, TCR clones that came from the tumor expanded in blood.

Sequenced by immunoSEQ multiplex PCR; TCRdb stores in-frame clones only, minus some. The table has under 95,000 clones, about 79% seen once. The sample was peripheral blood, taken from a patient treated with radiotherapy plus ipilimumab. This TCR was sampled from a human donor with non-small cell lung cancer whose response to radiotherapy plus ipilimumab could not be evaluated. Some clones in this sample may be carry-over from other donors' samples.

CDR3 coding DNA: TGTGCCAGTAGTATCGGGACAGGGCTTTACGAGCAGTACTTC. It translates to CASSIGTGLYEQYF. This chain joins TRBV19 and TRBJ2-7, with 9 nucleotides matching TRBD1. This CDR3 spans 14 amino acids. Germline V gene data show CDR1 as LNHDA and CDR2 as SQIVND (reference sequence). V trimming: 3 bases; J trimming: 4 bases; junction bases outside the gene matches: 4.